This TCR beta chain was captured in a study of cytotoxic CD8 clonotypes in ibrutinib-treated CLL. Produced via immunoSEQ multiplex PCR; TCRdb's table is partial and in-frame only. The data hold some 200,000 clones, with around three quarters observed a single time. Trimming removed 7 bases from V and 2 bases from J, with 12 bases in between. Germline CDR1 and CDR2: LNHDA and SQIVND (reference sequence). The CDR3 is made up of 13 amino acids. The specimen comprised PBMCs, sampled after 24 months of ibrutinib treatment. The TCR comes from a human donor with chronic lymphocytic leukemia. V is TRBV19 and J is TRBJ2-7; D unresolved. The CDR3 reads CASKQGSTYEQYF. The CDR3 region has the DNA TGTGCCAGTAAGCAAGGATCCACCTACGAGCAGTACTTC.